The T cell receptor beta chain under discussion was sequenced for a study of persistence of HIV-infected CD4 T cells (TCRdb year 2020). About the study as a whole: Suppressive ART had been received by participants for a median of roughly eight years. CMV- and HIV-1 Gag-responding CD4+ T cells were isolated from ART-treated individuals so that antigen-driven clonal expansion of HIV-1-infected cells could be examined. TCRbeta sequencing assessed the clonality of all cells in each sorted population, while proviral sequencing assessed the clonality of infected cells. In the cross-participant TCR cluster analysis, roughly 8 participants were included for CMV and more than five participants were included for Gag. Peripheral blood samples of up to about 180 mL were taken at multiple time points, with the exception of a couple of participants who underwent leukapheresis at a single time point. Anti-CD3/anti-CD28 stimulation activated a higher proportion of cells, with a lower memory fraction, than antigen stimulation. Study-wide conclusions, independent of this receptor: Because the TCR analyses were done in bulk, restricting them to just the rare CMV-responding cells that actually carried HIV-1 proviruses was not possible. Significantly lower TCRbeta richness was observed in CMV- and Gag-responding cells than in anti-CD3/anti-CD28-responding cells, and higher oligoclonality was observed in CMV-responding cells than in CD3/CD28-stimulated and Gag-responding cells. The study involved few individuals and tested only a limited range of antigens. Enrichment of degenerate expanded CDR3beta sequences was found in antigen-responding cells, suggesting convergent selection of CD4+ responses to CMV and Gag. TCR oligoclonality correlated with proviral oligoclonality within the same sorted populations.

There are 13 amino acids in the CDR3, from cysteine to phenylalanine inclusive. Only the CDR3 region is kept as DNA, spanning 39 bases read in frame from base 1. According to the germline V gene, CDR1 reads KGHDR and CDR2 reads SFDVKD. Trimming removed 2 bases from V and 3 bases from J, leaving 5 bases between the germline ends. The immunoSEQ hsTCRB assay version 4 in survey mode was used to sequence TCRbeta repertoires from genomic DNA. Genomic DNA was diluted to approximately 10 ng/uL, and up to 1 ug per sample was used for TCRbeta sequencing. Per the original workflow: Analysis of the TCRbeta data was done in ImmunoSeq Analyzer 3.0, and diversity was computed on productive nucleotide rearrangements. Using the Immunarch R package, the improved Chao index served to estimate lower-bound TCR diversity and the Gini coefficient served to estimate clonality. When different nucleotide rearrangements encoded the same CDR3beta amino acid sequence, each rearrangement was treated as a distinct clonotype. Differential abundance analysis found TCRbeta sequences that were significantly enriched in antigen-responding cells compared with anti-CD3/anti-CD28-activated cells. GLIPH2 clustered TCRs by predicted peptide-MHC specificity, both within individual participants and across merged participant data sets. Drawn from immuneACCESS, this table holds only the in-frame rearrangements with V and J called that TCRdb kept. Clones are partly lost; checked studies trace under half to an unresolved V gene and leave the rest unexplained. The V and J calls and the clone size are those of that table, but D and trimming were determined from the DNA. The sample includes 35,000 to 45,000 clones, with roughly 89% observed a single time. The ten largest clonotypes hold approximately 1.3% of the sample.

Of note for this clone: Its recognized antigen is unknown. Per-base qualities were not stored, and no clone one base away is much larger. This CDR3 is also generated by other DNA sequences in the sample.

Read against the paper, the sample's treatment or condition label means: suppressive antiretroviral therapy. As a nonspecific positive control representing the CD4+ T cell repertoire, cells were stimulated with anti-CD3/anti-CD28 magnetic beads. Responding CD4+ T cells were sorted on the basis of upregulation of both CD40 ligand and CD69. HIV-1-infected adults in whom suppressive ART had been started during chronic infection were enrolled as participants. For at least 4 years, the participants' plasma HIV-1 RNA had been undetectable, below 50 copies/mL. To be included, participants needed a CD4+ T cell count above 400 cells/uL and a positive CMV serology. Before stimulation, PBMCs were isolated using density centrifugation and then depleted of CD8+ T cells. For approximately 17 hours, the CD8-depleted PBMCs were stimulated with anti-CD28/CD49d costimulation, a CD40-blocking antibody, and enfuvirtide to prevent new infections. Cells were sorted on a Beckman Coulter MoFlo Legacy or XDP sorter, with propidium iodide excluding dead cells. Genomic DNA was extracted with the QIAamp DNA Mini Kit for samples above one million cells, otherwise with the Quick-DNA Microprep Kit.

The origin of this receptor is an adult man with HIV who was CMV-seropositive. The source material was CD4+ T cells sorted from PBMCs after roughly 18-hour stimulation, sampled from a patient who received antiretroviral therapy. The cell subset or site label, read with the paper, signifies: CD40L+CD69+ CD4 T cells responding to anti-CD3/anti-CD28 beads, representing the overall repertoire. This chain joins TRBV24-1 to TRBJ2-3; there is no confident call for the D gene. The CDR3 amino acid sequence is: CATSDSVTDTQYF. The nucleotide sequence is given as TGTGCCACCAGTGATTCGGTTACAGATACGCAGTATTTT.